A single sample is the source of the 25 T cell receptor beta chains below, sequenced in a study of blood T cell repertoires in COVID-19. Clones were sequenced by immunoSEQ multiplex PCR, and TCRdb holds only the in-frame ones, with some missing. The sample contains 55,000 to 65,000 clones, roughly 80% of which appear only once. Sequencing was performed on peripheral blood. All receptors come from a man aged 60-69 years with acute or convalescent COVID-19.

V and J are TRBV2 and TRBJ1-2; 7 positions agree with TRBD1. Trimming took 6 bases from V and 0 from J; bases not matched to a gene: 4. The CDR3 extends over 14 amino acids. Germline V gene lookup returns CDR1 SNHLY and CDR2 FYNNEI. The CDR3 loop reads CASRGQVANYGYTF. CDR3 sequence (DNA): TGTGCCAGCAGAGGACAGGTAGCTAACTATGGCTACACCTTC.

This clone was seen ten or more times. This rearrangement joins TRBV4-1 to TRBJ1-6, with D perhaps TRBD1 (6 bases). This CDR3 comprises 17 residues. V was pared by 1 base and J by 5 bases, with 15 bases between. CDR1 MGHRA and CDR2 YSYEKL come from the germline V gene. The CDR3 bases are TGCGCCAGCAGCCAAGTCGGGGGGCGCGCGGATAATTCACCCCTCCACTTT. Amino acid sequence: CASSQVGGRADNSPLHF.

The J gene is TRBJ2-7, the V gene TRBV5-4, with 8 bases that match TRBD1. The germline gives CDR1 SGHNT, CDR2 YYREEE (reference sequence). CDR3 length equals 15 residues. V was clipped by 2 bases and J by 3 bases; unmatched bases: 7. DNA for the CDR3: TGTGCCAGCAGCTTACAAGGACAGGGCCTCTACGAGCAGTACTTC. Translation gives CASSLQGQGLYEQYF.

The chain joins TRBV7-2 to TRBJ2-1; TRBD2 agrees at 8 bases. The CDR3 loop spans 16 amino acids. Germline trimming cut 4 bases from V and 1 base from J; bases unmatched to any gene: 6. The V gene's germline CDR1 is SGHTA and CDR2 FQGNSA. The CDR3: CASSSGGAGSYNEQFF. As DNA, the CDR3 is TGTGCCAGCAGCTCCGGGGGGGCCGGGTCCTACAATGAGCAGTTCTTC.

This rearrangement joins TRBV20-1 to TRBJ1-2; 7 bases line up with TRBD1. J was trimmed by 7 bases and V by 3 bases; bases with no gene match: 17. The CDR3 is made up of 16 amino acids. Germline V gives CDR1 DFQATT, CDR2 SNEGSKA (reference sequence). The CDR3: CSASSGTASNRGGYTF. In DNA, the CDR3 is TGCAGTGCTAGTTCCGGGACAGCATCGAACAGGGGTGGCTACACCTTC.

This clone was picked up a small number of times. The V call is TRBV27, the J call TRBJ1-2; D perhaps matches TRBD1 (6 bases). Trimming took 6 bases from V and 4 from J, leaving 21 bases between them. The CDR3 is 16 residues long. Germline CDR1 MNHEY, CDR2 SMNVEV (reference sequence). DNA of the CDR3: TGTGCCAGCAGACGAACAAGGGCGGGGGCGGTCTATGGCTACACCTTC. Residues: CASRRTRAGAVYGYTF.

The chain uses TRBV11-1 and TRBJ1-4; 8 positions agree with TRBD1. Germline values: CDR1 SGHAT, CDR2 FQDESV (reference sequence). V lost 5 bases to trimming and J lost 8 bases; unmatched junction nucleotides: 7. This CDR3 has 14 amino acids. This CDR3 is CASSPRTGQEKLFF. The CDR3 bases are TGTGCCAGCAGCCCCCGGACAGGGCAAGAAAAACTGTTTTTT.

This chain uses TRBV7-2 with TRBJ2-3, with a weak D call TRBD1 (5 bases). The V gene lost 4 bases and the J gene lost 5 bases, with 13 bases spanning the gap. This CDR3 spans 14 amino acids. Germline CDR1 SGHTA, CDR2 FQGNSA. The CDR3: CASSSVGRLDTQYF. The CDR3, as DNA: TGTGCCAGCAGCTCAGTGGGGCGGTTAGATACGCAGTATTTT.

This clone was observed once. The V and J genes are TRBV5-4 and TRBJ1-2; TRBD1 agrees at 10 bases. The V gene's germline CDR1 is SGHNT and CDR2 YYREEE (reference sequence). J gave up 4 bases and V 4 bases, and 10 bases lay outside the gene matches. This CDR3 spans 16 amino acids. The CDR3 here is CASSPPTGGLGYGYTF. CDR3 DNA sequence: TGTGCCAGCAGCCCCCCGACAGGGGGCTTGGGCTATGGCTACACCTTC.

CDR3 region: CSVQGGSNQPQHF. The CDR3 DNA reads as TGCAGCGTTCAGGGAGGGAGCAATCAGCCCCAGCATTTT. The V gene is TRBV29-1, the J gene TRBJ1-5; maybe TRBD1 (5 bases). The CDR3 totals 13 residues. Germline CDR1 is SQVTM and CDR2 is ANQGSEA. With 5 bases removed from V and 1 base from J, the gap between germline ends came to 9 bases.

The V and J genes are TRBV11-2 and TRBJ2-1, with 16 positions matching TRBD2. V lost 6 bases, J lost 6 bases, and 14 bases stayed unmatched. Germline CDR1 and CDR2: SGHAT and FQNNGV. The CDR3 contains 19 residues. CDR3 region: CASSPKPGTSGGAINEQFF. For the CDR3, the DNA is TGTGCCAGCAGTCCTAAGCCCGGGACTAGCGGGGGGGCCATCAATGAGCAGTTCTTC.

The CDR3 DNA reads as TGTGCCAGCAGCTTAGGGGAGGTGCCTACCTACAATGAGCAGTTCTTC. It is translated as CASSLGEVPTYNEQFF. The chain couples TRBV7-2 to TRBJ2-1; possible D gene TRBD2, 6 bases. This CDR3 comprises 16 residues. CDR1 is SGHTA and CDR2 is FQGNSA in the germline V gene. Trimming took off 1 base at V and 2 bases at J, with 12 bases between the two ends.

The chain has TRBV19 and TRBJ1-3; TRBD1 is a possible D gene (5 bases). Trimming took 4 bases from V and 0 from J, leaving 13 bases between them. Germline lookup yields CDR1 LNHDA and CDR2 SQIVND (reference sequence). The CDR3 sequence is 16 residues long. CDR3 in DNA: TGTGCCAGTAGTACAGACAGCGGGGGCTCTGGAAACACCATATATTTT. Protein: CASSTDSGGSGNTIYF.

The CDR3 sequence is CASSLAPGPDRDEQFF. DNA of the CDR3: TGTGCCAGCAGTTTAGCGCCGGGACCCGACAGGGATGAGCAGTTCTTC. The chain uses TRBV27 and TRBJ2-1, with 7 positions matching TRBD1. CDR1 is MNHEY, CDR2 SMNVEV, per germline (reference sequence). The CDR3 is made up of 16 amino acids. V dropped 2 bases and J dropped 8; count of bases not matched to a gene: 12.

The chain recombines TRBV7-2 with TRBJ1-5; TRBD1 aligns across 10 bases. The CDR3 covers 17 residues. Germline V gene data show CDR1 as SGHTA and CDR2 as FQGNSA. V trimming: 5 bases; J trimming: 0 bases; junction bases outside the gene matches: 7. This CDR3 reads CASSRDRGPYSNQPQHF. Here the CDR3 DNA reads TGTGCCAGCAGCCGTGACAGGGGGCCGTATAGCAATCAGCCCCAGCATTTT.

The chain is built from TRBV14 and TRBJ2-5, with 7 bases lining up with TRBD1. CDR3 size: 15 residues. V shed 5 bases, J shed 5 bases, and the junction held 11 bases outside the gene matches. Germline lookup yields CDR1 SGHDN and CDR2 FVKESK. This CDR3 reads CASSLWTGTIETQYF. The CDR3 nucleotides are TGTGCCAGCAGCTTATGGACAGGCACTATCGAGACCCAGTACTTC.

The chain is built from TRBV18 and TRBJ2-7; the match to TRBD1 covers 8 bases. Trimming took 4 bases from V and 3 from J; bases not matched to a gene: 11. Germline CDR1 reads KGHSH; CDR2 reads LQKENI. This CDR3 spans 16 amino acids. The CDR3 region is CASSRGGGQGIYEQYF. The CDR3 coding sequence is TGTGCCAGCTCACGAGGCGGCGGACAGGGCATCTACGAGCAGTACTTC.

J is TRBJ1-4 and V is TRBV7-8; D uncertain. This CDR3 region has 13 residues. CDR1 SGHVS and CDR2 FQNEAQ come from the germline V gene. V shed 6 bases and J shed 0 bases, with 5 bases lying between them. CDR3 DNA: TGTGCCAGCAGGAGAACAACTAATGAAAAACTGTTTTTT. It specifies CASRRTTNEKLFF.

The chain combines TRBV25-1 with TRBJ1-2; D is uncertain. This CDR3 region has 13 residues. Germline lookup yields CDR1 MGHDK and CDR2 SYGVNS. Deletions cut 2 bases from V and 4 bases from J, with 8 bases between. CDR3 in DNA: TGTGCCAGCAGTGAAGTCGGTTTCTATGGCTACACCTTC. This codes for CASSEVGFYGYTF.

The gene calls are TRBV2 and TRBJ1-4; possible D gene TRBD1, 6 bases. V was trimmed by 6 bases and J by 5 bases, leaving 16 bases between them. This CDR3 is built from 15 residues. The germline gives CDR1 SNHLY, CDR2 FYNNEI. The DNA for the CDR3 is TGTGCCAGCAGGGCCGAAGGACAGTCCAATGAAAAACTGTTTTTT. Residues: CASRAEGQSNEKLFF.

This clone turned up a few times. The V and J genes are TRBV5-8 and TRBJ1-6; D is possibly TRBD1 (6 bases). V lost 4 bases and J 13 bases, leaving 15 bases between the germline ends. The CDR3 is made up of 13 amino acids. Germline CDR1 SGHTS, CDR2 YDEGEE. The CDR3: CASSQRIQGPLHF. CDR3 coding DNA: TGTGCCAGCAGCCAGCGGATCCAGGGGCCCCTCCACTTT. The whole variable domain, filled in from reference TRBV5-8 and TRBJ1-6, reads EAGVTQSPTHLIKTRGQQATLRCSPISGHTSVYWYQQALGLGLQFLLWYDEGEERNRGNFPPRFSGRQFPNYSSELNVNALELEDSALYLCASSQRIQGPLHFGNGTRLTVT.

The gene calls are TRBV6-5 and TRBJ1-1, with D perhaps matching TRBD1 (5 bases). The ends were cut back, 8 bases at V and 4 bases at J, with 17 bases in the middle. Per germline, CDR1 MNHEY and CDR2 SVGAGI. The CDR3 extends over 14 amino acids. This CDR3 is CASGRGGEATEAFF. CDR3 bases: TGTGCCAGCGGCCGCGGGGGGGAGGCCACTGAAGCTTTCTTT.

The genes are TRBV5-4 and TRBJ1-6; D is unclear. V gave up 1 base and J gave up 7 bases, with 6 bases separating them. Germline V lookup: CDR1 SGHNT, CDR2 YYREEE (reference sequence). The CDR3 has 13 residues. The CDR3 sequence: CASSLNGNSPLHF. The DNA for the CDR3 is TGTGCCAGCAGCTTGAACGGGAATTCACCCCTCCACTTT.

In DNA form, the CDR3 reads TGTGCCAGTAAACCGGCAGGGAATTCACCCCTCCACTTT. As protein: CASKPAGNSPLHF. The chain joins TRBV19 to TRBJ1-6; D is perhaps TRBD1 (5 bases). V was clipped by 7 bases and J by 7 bases, with 11 bases between them. CDR1 and CDR2 from the germline V gene are LNHDA and SQIVND (reference sequence). CDR3 length equals 13 residues.

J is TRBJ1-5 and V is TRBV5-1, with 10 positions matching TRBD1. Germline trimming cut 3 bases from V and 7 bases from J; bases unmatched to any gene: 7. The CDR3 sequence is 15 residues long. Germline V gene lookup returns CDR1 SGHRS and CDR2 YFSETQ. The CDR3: CASSSGTGDGQPQHF. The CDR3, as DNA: TGCGCCAGCAGCTCGGGGACAGGGGACGGGCAGCCCCAGCATTTT.